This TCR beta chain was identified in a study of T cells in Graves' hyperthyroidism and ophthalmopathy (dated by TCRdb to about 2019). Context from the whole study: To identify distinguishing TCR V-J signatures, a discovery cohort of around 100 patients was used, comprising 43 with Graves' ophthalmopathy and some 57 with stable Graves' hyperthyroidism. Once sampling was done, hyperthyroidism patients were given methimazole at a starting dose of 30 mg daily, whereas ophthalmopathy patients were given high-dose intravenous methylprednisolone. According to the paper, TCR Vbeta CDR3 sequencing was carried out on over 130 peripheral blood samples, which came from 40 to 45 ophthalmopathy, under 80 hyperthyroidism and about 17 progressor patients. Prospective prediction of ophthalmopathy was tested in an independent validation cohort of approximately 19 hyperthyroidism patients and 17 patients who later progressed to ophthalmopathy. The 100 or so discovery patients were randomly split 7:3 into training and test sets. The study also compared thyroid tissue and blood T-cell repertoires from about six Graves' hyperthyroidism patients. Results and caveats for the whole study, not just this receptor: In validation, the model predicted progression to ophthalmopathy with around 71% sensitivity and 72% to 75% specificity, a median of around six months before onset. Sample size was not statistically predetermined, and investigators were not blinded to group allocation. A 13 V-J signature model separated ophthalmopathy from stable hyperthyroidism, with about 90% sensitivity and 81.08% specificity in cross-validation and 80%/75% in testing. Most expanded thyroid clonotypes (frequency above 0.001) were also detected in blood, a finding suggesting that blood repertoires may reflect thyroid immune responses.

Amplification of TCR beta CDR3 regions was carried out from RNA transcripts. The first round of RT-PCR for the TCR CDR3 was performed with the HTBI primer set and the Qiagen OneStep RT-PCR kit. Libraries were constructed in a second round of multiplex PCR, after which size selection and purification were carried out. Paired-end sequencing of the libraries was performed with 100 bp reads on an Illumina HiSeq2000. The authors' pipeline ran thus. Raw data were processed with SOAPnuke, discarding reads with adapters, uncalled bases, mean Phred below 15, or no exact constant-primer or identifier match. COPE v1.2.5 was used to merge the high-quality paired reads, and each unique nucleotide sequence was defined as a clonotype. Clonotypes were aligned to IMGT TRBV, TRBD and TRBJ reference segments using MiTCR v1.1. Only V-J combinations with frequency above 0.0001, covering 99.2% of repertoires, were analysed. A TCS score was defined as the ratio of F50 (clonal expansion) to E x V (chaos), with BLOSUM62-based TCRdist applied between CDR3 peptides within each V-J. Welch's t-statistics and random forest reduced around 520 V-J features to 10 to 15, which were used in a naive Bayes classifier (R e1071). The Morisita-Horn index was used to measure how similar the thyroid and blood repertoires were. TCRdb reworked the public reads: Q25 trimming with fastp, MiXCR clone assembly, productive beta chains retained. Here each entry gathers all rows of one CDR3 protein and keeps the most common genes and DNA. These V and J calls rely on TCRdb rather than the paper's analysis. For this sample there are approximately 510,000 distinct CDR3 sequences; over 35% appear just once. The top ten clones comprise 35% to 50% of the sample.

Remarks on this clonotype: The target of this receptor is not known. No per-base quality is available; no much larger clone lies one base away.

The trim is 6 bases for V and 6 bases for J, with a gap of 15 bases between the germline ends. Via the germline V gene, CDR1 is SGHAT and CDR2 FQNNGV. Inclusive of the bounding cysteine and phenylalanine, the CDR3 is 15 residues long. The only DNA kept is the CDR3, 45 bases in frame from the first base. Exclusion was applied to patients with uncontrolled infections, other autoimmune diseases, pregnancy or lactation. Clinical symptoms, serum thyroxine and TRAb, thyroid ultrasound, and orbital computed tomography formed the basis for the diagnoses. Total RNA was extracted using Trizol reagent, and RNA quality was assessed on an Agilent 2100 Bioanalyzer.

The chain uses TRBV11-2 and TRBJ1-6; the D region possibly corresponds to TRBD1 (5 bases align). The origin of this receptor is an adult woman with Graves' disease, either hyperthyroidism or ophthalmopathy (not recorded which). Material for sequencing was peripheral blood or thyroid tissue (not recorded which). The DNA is TGTGCCAGCAGGCGACCGGGACGGCTTAATTCACCCCTCCACTTT. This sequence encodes CASRRPGRLNSPLHF.